The sequence of this T cell receptor (beta chain) was determined in a study of tumor T cells in aggressive B-cell lymphoma. The protocol was immunoSEQ multiplex PCR, while the TCRdb copy is restricted to in-frame clones and leaves out a portion. The top ten clones hold 2.2% of a sample with 9,000 to 13,000 clones, about 89% of them seen once. The CDR3 loop spans 18 amino acids. Germline V gene sequence: CDR1 SGHRS, CDR2 YFSETQ. V trimming: 5 bases; J trimming: 4 bases; junction bases outside the gene matches: 15. The specimen was tumor tissue. The V call is TRBV5-1, the J call TRBJ2-3, with 11 bases fitting TRBD2. The receptor was derived from an adult with diffuse large B cell lymphoma. In nucleotides, the CDR3 is TGCGCCAGCAGTCATCCCTTGGTAGCGGGAGGGCCTGCAGATACGCAGTATTTT. It specifies CASSHPLVAGGPADTQYF.